Shown below are 28 T cell receptor beta chains from a single sample sequenced in a study of blood T cell repertoires in COVID-19 (TCRdb year 2020). The library was produced with the immunoSEQ multiplex PCR assay. Imported from immuneACCESS, the table was reduced by TCRdb to in-frame sequences with V and J called. These copies leave out some clones; in studies compared against another copy, an unresolved V gene accounts for under half, and the cause of the remainder is not known. Counted in this sample were hundreds of thousands of clones; nearly 90% of them appeared once. The leading ten clones occupy around 3% of the sample. The sample taken for sequencing was peripheral blood. These receptors were collected from a man between 18 and 35 years old with active or convalescent COVID-19.

The V and J genes are TRBV5-1 and TRBJ1-1, with D possibly being TRBD1 (5 bases). The germline V gene encodes CDR1 SGHRS and CDR2 YFSETQ. The germline V and J ends were trimmed by 0 bases and 8 bases, with 11 bases remaining between them. The CDR3 covers 13 residues. CDR3 protein: CASSLGQGGEAFF. The CDR3 nucleotides are TGCGCCAGCAGCTTGGGGCAGGGAGGGGAAGCTTTCTTT.

V is TRBV18 and J is TRBJ2-3; D might be TRBD2 (5 bases). CDR1 is KGHSH, CDR2 LQKENI, per germline. This CDR3 is built from 17 residues. The V end was cut by 1 base, the J end by 4 bases, with 18 bases between. For the CDR3, the DNA is TGTGCCAGCTCACCACTTCCTCTAGCCTCTGCCTCAGATACGCAGTATTTT. It is translated as CASSPLPLASASDTQYF.

The chain joins TRBV19 to TRBJ2-5, with TRBD2 matching over 8 bases. V was clipped by 4 bases and J by 2 bases; unmatched bases: 3. This CDR3 comprises 14 residues. Germline V CDR1 and CDR2: LNHDA, SQIVND (reference sequence). The CDR3 nucleotides read TGTGCCAGTAGTAGCGGGGGGTTACAAGAGACCCAGTACTTC. Protein: CASSSGGLQETQYF. The full variable domain, completed using reference TRBV19 and TRBJ2-5, is DGGITQSPKYLFRKEGQNVTLSCEQNLNHDAMYWYRQDPGQGLRLIYYSQIVNDFQKGDIAEGYSVSREKKESFPLTVTSAQKNPTAFYLCASSSGGLQETQYFGPGTRLLVL.

This chain uses TRBV7-9 with TRBJ2-7; the match to TRBD1 covers 7 bases. This CDR3 comprises 18 residues. Losses at the gene ends were 0 bases for V and 0 bases for J; bases not matched to a gene: 11. CDR1 SEHNR and CDR2 FQNEAQ come from the germline V gene (reference sequence). This CDR3 is CASSLAGADRFSSYEQYF. CDR3 bases: TGTGCCAGCAGCTTAGCGGGGGCGGACAGGTTCAGCTCCTACGAGCAGTACTTC.

The chain carries TRBV30 and TRBJ2-1; the D is unclear. The CDR3 is 11 amino acids. Germline V gene sequence: CDR1 GTSNPN, CDR2 SVGIG (reference sequence). Trimming took 4 bases from V and 2 from J, leaving 3 bases between them. CDR3 sequence reads: CAWIAYNEQFF. The CDR3 DNA is TGTGCCTGGATCGCCTACAATGAGCAGTTCTTC.

V and J are TRBV30 and TRBJ1-2, with D unresolved. Germline CDR1 and CDR2: GTSNPN and SVGIG (reference sequence). The CDR3 has 13 amino acids. Between the trimmed V and J ends, which lost 1 base and 2 bases, there was a span of 8 bases. For the CDR3, the DNA is TGTGCCTGGAGTGACAGAGTAAACTATGGCTACACCTTC. The encoded protein is CAWSDRVNYGYTF.

CDR3 sequence reads: CASRSIGQGAAEAFF. The CDR3 region has the DNA TGTGCCAGCAGATCTATAGGACAGGGGGCGGCTGAAGCTTTCTTT. This chain uses TRBV27 with TRBJ1-1; 11 positions agree with TRBD1. V lost 6 bases to trimming and J lost 6 bases; unmatched junction nucleotides: 9. The CDR3 sequence is 15 residues long. Per the germline V gene, CDR1 is MNHEY and CDR2 is SMNVEV (reference sequence).

The chain carries TRBV11-2 and TRBJ1-1; TRBD1 matches 9 bases. Per germline, CDR1 SGHAT and CDR2 FQNNGV. V lost 1 base to trimming and J lost 7 bases; unmatched junction nucleotides: 7. The length of the CDR3 is 15 residues. The CDR3 nucleotides are TGTGCCAGCAGCTTAGGGGGACAGGGATCTGATGAAGCTTTCTTT. Residues: CASSLGGQGSDEAFF.

V usage is TRBV4-1 and J usage is TRBJ1-1; possibly TRBD1 for D (5 bases). The V gene's germline CDR1 is MGHRA and CDR2 YSYEKL. Trimming removed 2 bases from V and 4 bases from J, with 14 bases in between. The CDR3 runs 15 residues. The CDR3 loop is CASSQSGGIGTEAFF. CDR3 nucleotide sequence: TGCGCCAGCAGCCAATCGGGGGGGATAGGCACTGAAGCTTTCTTT.

This chain uses TRBV11-2 with TRBJ1-3; D call uncertain. The CDR3 consists of 18 residues. V lost 0 bases to trimming and J lost 0 bases, with 15 bases between them. Germline CDR1 reads SGHAT; CDR2 reads FQNNGV. The CDR3 protein is CASSLDRVSESSGNTIYF. The CDR3 DNA follows: TGTGCCAGCAGCTTAGATCGGGTCTCCGAGAGCTCTGGAAACACCATATATTTT. Full variable domain (outside the CDR3, taken from reference TRBV11-2 and TRBJ1-3): EAGVAQSPRYKIIEKRQSVAFWCNPISGHATLYWYQQILGQGPKLLIQFQNNGVVDDSQLPKDRFSAERLKGVDSTLKIQPAKLEDSAVYLCASSLDRVSESSGNTIYFGEGSWLTVV.

The V gene is TRBV7-2, the J gene TRBJ2-6; D perhaps matches TRBD1 (5 bases). The CDR3 is 15 amino acids. Per germline, CDR1 SGHTA and CDR2 FQGNSA. V was pared by 5 bases and J by 0 bases, with 8 bases between. CDR3: CASSPQVSGANVLTF. CDR3 coding DNA: TGTGCCAGCAGCCCACAGGTCTCTGGGGCCAACGTCCTGACTTTC.

This clone was counted only a few times. The rearrangement uses TRBV9 and TRBJ1-4, with D unresolved. Trimming took 0 bases from V and 7 from J, leaving 13 bases between them. Germline assignment: CDR1 SGDLS and CDR2 YYNGEE. The CDR3 length is 15 residues. CDR3 protein: CASSVASGRTEKLFF. As DNA, the CDR3 is TGTGCCAGCAGCGTAGCTTCGGGAAGAACTGAAAAACTGTTTTTT.

The gene calls are TRBV24-1 and TRBJ1-4; 9 bases map to TRBD1. V trimming: 3 bases; J trimming: 3 bases; junction bases outside the gene matches: 1. The CDR3 contains 15 residues. Per germline, CDR1 KGHDR and CDR2 SFDVKD. CDR3 coding DNA: TGTGCCACCAGTGATCGGACAGGGGCTAATGAAAAACTGTTTTTT. This sequence encodes CATSDRTGANEKLFF.

The V and J genes are TRBV9 and TRBJ2-1; 13 bases map to TRBD2. The germline V gene has CDR1 SGDLS and CDR2 YYNGEE. V shed 0 bases and J 4 bases; nucleotides not matched to a gene: 4. The CDR3 covers 17 residues. Here the CDR3 reads CASSVGTSGSLYNEQFF. As DNA, the CDR3 is TGTGCCAGCAGCGTAGGGACTAGCGGGAGTTTGTACAATGAGCAGTTCTTC.

This sequence joins TRBV7-8 and TRBJ1-5; no clear D gene. The V gene's germline CDR1 is SGHVS and CDR2 FQNEAQ. V dropped 2 bases and J dropped 4 bases, with 6 bases sitting between them. The CDR3 covers 13 residues. CDR3: CASSLRENQPQHF. Written as DNA, the CDR3 is TGTGCCAGCAGCTTAAGGGAGAATCAGCCCCAGCATTTT.

The chain joins TRBV9 to TRBJ1-1; no clear D gene. CDR3 length: 16 residues. Germline CDR1 SGDLS, CDR2 YYNGEE. Deletions cut 3 bases from V and 6 bases from J, with 21 bases between. The CDR3 loop reads CASSAHRINSQAEAFF. Written as DNA, the CDR3 is TGTGCCAGCAGCGCCCATAGGATAAACAGTCAAGCTGAAGCTTTCTTT.

The rearrangement uses TRBV9 and TRBJ1-6; D not resolved. CDR1 is SGDLS, CDR2 YYNGEE, per germline. The CDR3 sequence is 14 residues long. Trimming took 0 bases from V and 10 from J, leaving 11 bases between them. The CDR3 loop is CASSVGQAGSPLHF. The CDR3 DNA reads TGTGCCAGCAGCGTAGGGCAGGCTGGATCACCCCTCCACTTT.

This chain joins TRBV5-1 and TRBJ2-1; D gene unclear. Looked up from germline, CDR1 is SGHRS and CDR2 is YFSETQ. Trimming removed 4 bases at V and 0 bases at J, with 8 bases between. The CDR3 length is 14 residues. In DNA, the CDR3 is TGCGCCAGCAGCCAGAGAGGCTCCTACAATGAGCAGTTCTTC. It is translated as CASSQRGSYNEQFF.

The V call is TRBV7-2, the J call TRBJ2-7; D call uncertain. This CDR3 comprises 17 residues. V gave up 1 base and J gave up 4 bases, with 20 bases separating them. Germline lookup yields CDR1 SGHTA and CDR2 FQGNSA. CDR3 sequence reads: CASSLVSTRVKAYEQYF. For the CDR3, the DNA is TGTGCCAGCAGCTTAGTATCTACCCGGGTAAAGGCTTACGAGCAGTACTTC. Supplemented by reference TRBV7-2 and TRBJ2-7, the full variable domain reads GAGVSQSPSNKVTEKGKDVELRCDPISGHTALYWYRQSLGQGLEFLIYFQGNSAPDKSGLPSDRFSAERTGGSVSTLTIQRTQQEDSAVYLCASSLVSTRVKAYEQYFGPGTRLTVT.

V is TRBV10-3 and J is TRBJ1-2, with 9 positions matching TRBD1. CDR3 length: 13 amino acids. CDR1 and CDR2 (germline): ENHRY, SYGVKD. The trim removed 7 bases at V and 7 bases at J, leaving 7 bases unmatched. The CDR3 nucleotides read TGTGCCATCAACCTACAGGGGGCGGGTGGCTACACCTTC. It translates to CAINLQGAGGYTF.

The chain recombines TRBV27 with TRBJ2-1; D not resolved. The V and J ends lost 3 bases and 8 bases respectively, with 14 bases between them. CDR1 and CDR2 (germline): MNHEY, SMNVEV (reference sequence). This CDR3 spans 14 amino acids. The CDR3 is CASSFFRQPHEQFF. For the CDR3, the DNA is TGTGCCAGCAGTTTTTTCAGGCAGCCTCATGAGCAGTTCTTC.

The chain couples TRBV18 to TRBJ2-7, with TRBD2 as a possible D gene (7 bases). Trimming removed 0 bases at V and 4 bases at J, with 16 bases between. The CDR3 contains 16 residues. The germline V gene has CDR1 KGHSH and CDR2 LQKENI. CDR3 sequence (DNA): TGTGCCAGCTCACCACCGGGGGGGCTTGTGGGGTACGAGCAGTACTTC. Its protein is CASSPPGGLVGYEQYF.

This chain uses TRBV27 with TRBJ1-2; TRBD1 might be the D (6 bases). Germline V gene sequence: CDR1 MNHEY, CDR2 SMNVEV (reference sequence). The CDR3 is made up of 12 amino acids. Trimming stripped 5 bases from V and 6 bases from J, with 10 bases between. The CDR3 reads CASSAHRDGYTF. The CDR3, as DNA: TGTGCCAGCAGTGCGCACAGGGATGGCTACACCTTC.

The chain employs TRBV19 and TRBJ2-7, with 9 positions matching TRBD2. The CDR3 contains 15 residues. V trimming: 3 bases; J trimming: 4 bases; junction bases outside the gene matches: 7. The V gene's germline CDR1 is LNHDA and CDR2 SQIVND (reference sequence). Written as DNA, the CDR3 is TGTGCCAGTAGTATTGCGGCGGGAGGGGTATACGAGCAGTACTTC. This sequence encodes CASSIAAGGVYEQYF.

This chain joins TRBV11-2 and TRBJ2-5, with D perhaps TRBD2 (5 bases). Deletions cut 3 bases from V and 2 bases from J, with 16 bases between. CDR3 length: 16 residues. Germline V gene lookup returns CDR1 SGHAT and CDR2 FQNNGV. The CDR3 DNA reads TGTGCCAGCAGCTTTGACGCCGGGATCCTGCAAGAGACCCAGTACTTC. This codes for CASSFDAGILQETQYF.

The chain uses TRBV28 and TRBJ1-1; 10 positions agree with TRBD1. J gave up 0 bases and V 7 bases, and 5 bases lay outside the gene matches. Germline CDR1 MDHEN, CDR2 SYDVKM. The length of the CDR3 is 15 residues. DNA of the CDR3: TGTGCCAGCACCGGGACAGGGGAATTGAACACTGAAGCTTTCTTT. This gives the protein CASTGTGELNTEAFF.

This clone was counted once. The rearrangement uses TRBV4-1 and TRBJ2-7; maybe TRBD1 (6 bases). V was shortened by 1 base and J by 2 bases, with 12 bases between the two germline ends. Germline CDR1 is MGHRA and CDR2 is YSYEKL. The CDR3 is 15 amino acids. In nucleotides, the CDR3 is TGCGCCAGCAGCCAAGTCGACAGGACACCCTACGAGCAGTACTTC. Translation gives CASSQVDRTPYEQYF.

CDR3 sequence reads: CASSIINEQFF. The CDR3 DNA is TGTGCCAGTAGTATCATCAATGAGCAGTTCTTC. V usage is TRBV19 and J usage is TRBJ2-1; D remains unclear. V lost 3 bases to trimming and J lost 6 bases, with 3 bases between them. The germline gives CDR1 LNHDA, CDR2 SQIVND (reference sequence). This CDR3 contains 11 residues. The full variable domain, its missing parts supplied by reference TRBV19 and TRBJ2-1, is DGGITQSPKYLFRKEGQNVTLSCEQNLNHDAMYWYRQDPGQGLRLIYYSQIVNDFQKGDIAEGYSVSREKKESFPLTVTSAQKNPTAFYLCASSIINEQFFGPGTRLTVL.